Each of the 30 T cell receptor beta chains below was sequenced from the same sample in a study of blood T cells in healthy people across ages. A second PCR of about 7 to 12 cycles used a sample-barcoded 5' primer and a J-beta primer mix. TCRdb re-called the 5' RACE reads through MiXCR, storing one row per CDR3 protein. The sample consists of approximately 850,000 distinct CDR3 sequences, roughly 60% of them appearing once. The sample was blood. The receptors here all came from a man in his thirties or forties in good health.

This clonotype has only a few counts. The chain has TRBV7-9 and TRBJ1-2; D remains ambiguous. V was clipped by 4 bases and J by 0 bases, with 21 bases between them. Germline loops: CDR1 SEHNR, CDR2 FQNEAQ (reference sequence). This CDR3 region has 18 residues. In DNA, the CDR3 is TGTGCCAGCAGCTCGGATACGAGGCCGGGGTTCTCTAACTATGGCTACACCTTC. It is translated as CASSSDTRPGFSNYGYTF.

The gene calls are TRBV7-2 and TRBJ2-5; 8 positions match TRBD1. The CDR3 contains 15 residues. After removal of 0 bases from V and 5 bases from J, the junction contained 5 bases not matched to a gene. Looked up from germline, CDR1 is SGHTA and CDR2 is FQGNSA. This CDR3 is CASSLALGQAETQYF. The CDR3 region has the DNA TGTGCCAGCAGCTTAGCGCTGGGACAGGCGGAGACCCAGTACTTC.

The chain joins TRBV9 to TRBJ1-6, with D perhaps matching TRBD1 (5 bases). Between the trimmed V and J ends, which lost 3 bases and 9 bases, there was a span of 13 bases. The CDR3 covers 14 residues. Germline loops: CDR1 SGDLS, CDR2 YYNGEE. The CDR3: CASSEGTTSSPLHF. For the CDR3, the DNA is TGTGCCAGCAGCGAAGGGACTACTAGTTCACCCCTCCACTTT.

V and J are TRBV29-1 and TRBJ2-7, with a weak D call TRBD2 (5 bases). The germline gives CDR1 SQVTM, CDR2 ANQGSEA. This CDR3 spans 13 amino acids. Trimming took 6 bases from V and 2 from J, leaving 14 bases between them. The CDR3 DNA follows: TGCAGCGTCACTGGACTGGGCCCCTACGAGCAGTACTTC. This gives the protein CSVTGLGPYEQYF.

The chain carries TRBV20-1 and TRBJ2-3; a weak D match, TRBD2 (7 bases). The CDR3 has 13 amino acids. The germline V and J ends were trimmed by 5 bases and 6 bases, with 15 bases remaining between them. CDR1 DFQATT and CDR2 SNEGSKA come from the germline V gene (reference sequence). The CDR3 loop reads CSASPGRGDTQYF. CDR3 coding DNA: TGCAGTGCTTCCCCAGGGAGGGGGGATACGCAGTATTTT.

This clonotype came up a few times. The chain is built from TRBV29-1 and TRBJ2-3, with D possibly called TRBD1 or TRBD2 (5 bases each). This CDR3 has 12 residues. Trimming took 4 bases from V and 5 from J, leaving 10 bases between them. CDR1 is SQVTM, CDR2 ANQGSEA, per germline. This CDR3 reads CSVGLGEDTQYF. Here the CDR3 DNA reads TGCAGCGTTGGCTTGGGGGAAGATACGCAGTATTTT.

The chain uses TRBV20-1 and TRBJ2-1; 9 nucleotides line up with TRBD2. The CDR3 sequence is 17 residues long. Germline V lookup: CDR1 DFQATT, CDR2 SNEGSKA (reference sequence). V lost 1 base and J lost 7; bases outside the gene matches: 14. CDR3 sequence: CSARAVFFAGGPNEQFF. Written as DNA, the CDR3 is TGCAGTGCTAGAGCCGTATTTTTCGCGGGAGGGCCGAATGAGCAGTTCTTC.

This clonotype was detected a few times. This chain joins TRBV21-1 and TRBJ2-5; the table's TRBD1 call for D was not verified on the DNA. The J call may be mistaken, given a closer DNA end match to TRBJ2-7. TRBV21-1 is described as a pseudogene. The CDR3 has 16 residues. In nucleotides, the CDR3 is TGTGCCGATGCCTGGGGGCGACTCCCGGTTCTCAACGAGCAGTACTTC. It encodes CADAWGRLPVLNEQYF.

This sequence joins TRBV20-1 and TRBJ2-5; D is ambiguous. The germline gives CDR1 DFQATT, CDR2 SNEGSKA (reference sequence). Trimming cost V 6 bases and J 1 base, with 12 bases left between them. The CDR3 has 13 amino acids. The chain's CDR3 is CSAIDKPQETQYF. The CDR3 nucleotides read TGCAGTGCCATAGACAAGCCCCAAGAGACCCAGTACTTC.

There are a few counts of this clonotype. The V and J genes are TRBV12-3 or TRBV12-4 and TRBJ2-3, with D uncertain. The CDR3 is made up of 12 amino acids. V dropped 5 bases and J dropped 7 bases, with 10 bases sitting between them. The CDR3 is CASSLSKYTQYF. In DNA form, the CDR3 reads TGTGCCAGCAGTCTGTCCAAGTATACGCAGTATTTT.

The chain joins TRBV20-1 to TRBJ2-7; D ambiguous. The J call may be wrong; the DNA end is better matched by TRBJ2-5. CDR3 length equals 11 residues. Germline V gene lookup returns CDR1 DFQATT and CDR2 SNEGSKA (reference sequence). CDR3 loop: CSASKGETQYF. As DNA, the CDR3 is TGCAGTGCATCGAAAGGAGAGACCCAGTACTTC.

CDR3 nucleotide sequence: TGTGCCAGCAGCTTCTTGGGTCCGCTCAGCAATGAGCAGTTCTTC. Its translation: CASSFLGPLSNEQFF. J is TRBJ2-1 and V is TRBV5-5; D unresolved. Germline CDR1 SGHKS, CDR2 YYEKEE (reference sequence). There are 15 residues in the CDR3. Trimming took off 2 bases at V and 6 bases at J, with 15 bases between the two ends.

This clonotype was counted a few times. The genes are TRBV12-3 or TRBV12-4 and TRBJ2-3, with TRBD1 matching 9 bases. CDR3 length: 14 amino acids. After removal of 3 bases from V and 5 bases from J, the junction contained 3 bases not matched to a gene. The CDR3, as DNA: TGTGCCAGCAGTTTGAGGGGACAGGGAGATACGCAGTATTTT. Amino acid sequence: CASSLRGQGDTQYF.

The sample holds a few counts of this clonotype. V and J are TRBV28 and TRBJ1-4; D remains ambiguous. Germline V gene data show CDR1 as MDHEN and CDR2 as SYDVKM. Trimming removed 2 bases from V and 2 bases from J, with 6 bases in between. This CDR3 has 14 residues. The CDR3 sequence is CASSLVETNEKLFF. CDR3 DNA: TGTGCCAGCAGTTTAGTGGAGACTAATGAAAAACTGTTTTTT.

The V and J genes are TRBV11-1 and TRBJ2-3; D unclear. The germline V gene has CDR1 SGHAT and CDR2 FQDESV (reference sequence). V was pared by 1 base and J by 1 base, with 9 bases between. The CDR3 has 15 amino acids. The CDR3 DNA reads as TGTGCCAGCAGCTTAGGGAAGGTTGGCACAGATACGCAGTATTTT. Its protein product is CASSLGKVGTDTQYF.

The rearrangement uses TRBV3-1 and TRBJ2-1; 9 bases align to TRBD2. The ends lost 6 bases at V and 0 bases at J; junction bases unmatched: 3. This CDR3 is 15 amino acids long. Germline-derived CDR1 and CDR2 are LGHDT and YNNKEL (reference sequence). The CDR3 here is CASSHSGSSYNEQFF. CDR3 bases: TGTGCCAGCAGTCATAGCGGGAGCTCCTACAATGAGCAGTTCTTC.

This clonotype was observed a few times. Here the CDR3 DNA reads TGCGCCAGCAGTGAGACGGATTCTGGGGCCAACGTCCTGACTTTC. Translation gives CASSETDSGANVLTF. The rearrangement links TRBV10-2 to TRBJ2-6, with no clear D. Per the germline V gene, CDR1 is WSHSY and CDR2 is SAAADI. The V and J ends lost 2 bases and 1 base respectively, with 6 bases between them. CDR3 length equals 15 residues.

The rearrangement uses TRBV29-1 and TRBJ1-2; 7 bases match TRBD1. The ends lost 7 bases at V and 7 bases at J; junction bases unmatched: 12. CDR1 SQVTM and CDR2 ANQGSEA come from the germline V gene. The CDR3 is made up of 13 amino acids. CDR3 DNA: TGCAGCGGGGGGGATACAGGGGTCAGTGGCTACACCTTC. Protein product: CSGGDTGVSGYTF.

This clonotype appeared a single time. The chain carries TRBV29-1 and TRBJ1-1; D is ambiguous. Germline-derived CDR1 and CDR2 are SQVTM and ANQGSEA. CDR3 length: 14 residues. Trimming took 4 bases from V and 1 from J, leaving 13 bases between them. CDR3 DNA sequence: TGCAGCGTTGTTCGACACGGCCCGAACACTGAAGCTTTCTTT. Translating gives CSVVRHGPNTEAFF.

The DNA of the CDR3 is TGCAGTGCTAGTACCGGGACAGGGTTGTTTAACTATGGCTACACCTTC. This codes for CSASTGTGLFNYGYTF. This chain joins TRBV20-1 and TRBJ1-2, with 9 bases identical to TRBD1. Germline CDR1 and CDR2: DFQATT and SNEGSKA (reference sequence). This CDR3 contains 16 residues. V lost 3 bases, J lost 1 base, and 9 bases stayed unmatched.

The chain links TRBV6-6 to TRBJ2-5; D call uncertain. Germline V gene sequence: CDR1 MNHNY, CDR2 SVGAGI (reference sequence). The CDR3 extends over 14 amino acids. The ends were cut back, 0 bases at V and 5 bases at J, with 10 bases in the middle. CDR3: CASSYSGRLETQYF. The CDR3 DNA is TGTGCCAGCAGTTACTCAGGTCGGCTGGAGACCCAGTACTTC.

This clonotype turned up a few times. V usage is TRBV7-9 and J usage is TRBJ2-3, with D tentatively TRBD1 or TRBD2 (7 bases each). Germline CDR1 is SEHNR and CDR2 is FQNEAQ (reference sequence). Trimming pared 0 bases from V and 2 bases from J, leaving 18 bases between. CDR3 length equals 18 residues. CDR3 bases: TGTGCCAGCAGCTTAGCCCACCAGGGGGGGCGGATCACAGATACGCAGTATTTT. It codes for CASSLAHQGGRITDTQYF.

The CDR3 sequence is CSARDPGDTQYF. CDR3 in DNA: TGCAGTGCTAGAGATCCTGGGGATACGCAGTATTTT. This chain joins TRBV20-1 and TRBJ2-3; D not certain. CDR3 length: 12 residues. The V gene lost 0 bases and the J gene lost 6 bases, with 7 bases spanning the gap. Germline V gene lookup returns CDR1 DFQATT and CDR2 SNEGSKA (reference sequence).

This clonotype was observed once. The CDR3 region is CSARLAGTAYEQYF. For the CDR3, the DNA is TGCAGTGCTCGACTAGCGGGAACGGCCTACGAGCAGTACTTC. J is TRBJ2-7 and V is TRBV20-1; 11 bases are shared with TRBD2. From germline, CDR1 is DFQATT and CDR2 SNEGSKA (reference sequence). J gave up 2 bases and V 5 bases, and 5 bases lay outside the gene matches. The CDR3 loop spans 14 amino acids.

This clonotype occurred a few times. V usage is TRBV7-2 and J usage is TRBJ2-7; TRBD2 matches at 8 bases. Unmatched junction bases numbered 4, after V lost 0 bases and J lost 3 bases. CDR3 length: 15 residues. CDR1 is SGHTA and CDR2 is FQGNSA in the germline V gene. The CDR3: CASSLASGAFYEQYF. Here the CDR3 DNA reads TGTGCCAGCAGCTTAGCTAGCGGGGCGTTCTACGAGCAGTACTTC.

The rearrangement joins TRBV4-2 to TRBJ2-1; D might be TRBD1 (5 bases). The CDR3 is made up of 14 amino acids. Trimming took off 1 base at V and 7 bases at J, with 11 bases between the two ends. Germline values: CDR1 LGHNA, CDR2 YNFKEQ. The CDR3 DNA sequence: TGTGCCAGCAGCCAAGCAAAAGGGGATAATGAGCAGTTCTTC. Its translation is CASSQAKGDNEQFF.

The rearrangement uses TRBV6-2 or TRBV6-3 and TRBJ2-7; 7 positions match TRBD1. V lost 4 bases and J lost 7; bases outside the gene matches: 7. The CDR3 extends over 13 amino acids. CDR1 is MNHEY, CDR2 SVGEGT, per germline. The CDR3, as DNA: TGTGCCAGCAGTTCGGGACAGCACAATGAGCAGTACTTC. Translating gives CASSSGQHNEQYF.

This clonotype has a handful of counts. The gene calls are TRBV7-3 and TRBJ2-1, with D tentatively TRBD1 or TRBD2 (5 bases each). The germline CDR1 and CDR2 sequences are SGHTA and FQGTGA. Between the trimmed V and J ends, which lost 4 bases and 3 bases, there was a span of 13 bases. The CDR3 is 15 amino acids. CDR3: CASSSRDGSYNEQFF. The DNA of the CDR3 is TGTGCCAGCAGCTCTCGGGACGGAAGCTACAATGAGCAGTTCTTC.

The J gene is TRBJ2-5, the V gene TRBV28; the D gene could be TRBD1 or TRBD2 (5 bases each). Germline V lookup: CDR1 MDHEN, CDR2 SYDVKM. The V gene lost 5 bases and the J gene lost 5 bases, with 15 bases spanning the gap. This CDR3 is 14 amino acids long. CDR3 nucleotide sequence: TGTGCCAGCAGTCGGCCAACAGAGGGGGAGACCCAGTACTTC. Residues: CASSRPTEGETQYF. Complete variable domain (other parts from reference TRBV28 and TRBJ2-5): DVKVTQSSRYLVKRTGEKVFLECVQDMDHENMFWYRQDPGLGLRLIYFSYDVKMKEKGDIPEGYSVSREKKERFSLILESASTNQTSMYLCASSRPTEGETQYFGPGTRLLVL.

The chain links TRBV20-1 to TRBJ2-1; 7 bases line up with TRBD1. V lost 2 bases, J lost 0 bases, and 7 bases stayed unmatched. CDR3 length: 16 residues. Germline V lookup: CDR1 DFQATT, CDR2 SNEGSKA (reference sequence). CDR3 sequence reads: CSARRDSRSSYNEQFF. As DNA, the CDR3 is TGCAGTGCTAGACGGGACAGCCGAAGCTCCTACAATGAGCAGTTCTTC.